This is a list of T cell receptor beta chains from one sample in a study of T cell responses to AZD1222 COVID-19 vaccine. Here immunoSEQ multiplex PCR was the method, and the copy in TCRdb shows in-frame clones only, minus some. The sample yields roughly 140,000 clones, roughly 88% seen once. The sample here was peripheral blood, taken on day 0 of MenACWY control vaccination. These receptors were obtained from an adult in good health. The CDR3 runs from the conserved cysteine through the conserved F or W. The D gene is left open where the match is weak. Only some rows state a clone size, as once, few, many or a class for expanded clones.

.	TRBV21-1	.	TRBJ1-2	TGTGCCAGCAGCGCATCCTGGGACAGGGTGGACGGCTACACCTTC	CASSASWDRVDGYTF
TRBD2	TRBV6-5	few	TRBJ2-7	TGTGCCAGCAGAACTACTAGCGGGAGTATCTACGAGCAGTACTTC	CASRTTSGSIYEQYF
.	TRBV23-1	.	TRBJ1-2	TGCGCCAGCAGTCAATCGAGTGGAGTCAATGGCTACACCTTC	CASSQSSGVNGYTF
.	TRBV18	.	TRBJ1-1	TGTGCCAGCGCGTTCGATTCCGGTGAAGCTTTCTTT	CASAFDSGEAFF
TRBD1	TRBV7-6	.	TRBJ1-1	TGTGCCAGCAGCATGGCCTCGACAGGGCTGAACACTGAAGCTTTCTTT	CASSMASTGLNTEAFF
.	TRBV19	.	TRBJ1-1	TGTGCCAGTAGTATAAGGAACACTGAAGCTTTCTTT	CASSIRNTEAFF
.	TRBV5-5	.	TRBJ1-4	TGTGCCAGCAGCCAAGGGTTCTCTAATGAAAAACTGTTTTTT	CASSQGFSNEKLFF
.	TRBV30	.	TRBJ2-7	TGTGCCTGGACTCACGGGGCCGAGCAGTACTTC	CAWTHGAEQYF
.	TRBV4-3	.	TRBJ1-1	TGCGCCAGCAGCCACTCGACGATGGATACTGAAGCTTTCTTT	CASSHSTMDTEAFF
.	TRBV7-9	.	TRBJ1-3	TGTGCCAGCAGCCCCAGGCGGGCTGGAAACACCATATATTTT	CASSPRRAGNTIYF
TRBD1	TRBV5-1	.	TRBJ1-1	TGCGCCAGCAGCTTGGGGGACAGAGGCATGAACACTGAAGCTTTCTTT	CASSLGDRGMNTEAFF
.	TRBV19	.	TRBJ2-7	TGTGCCTCCCAAACGCGGAGAAGCGACGAGCAGTACTTC	CASQTRRSDEQYF
.	TRBV4-2	.	TRBJ2-7	TGTGCCAGCAGCCAGGGGTTGGACGAGCAGTACTTC	CASSQGLDEQYF
TRBD1	TRBV19	.	TRBJ1-1	TGTGCCAGTAGTCTACAGGGGGCCTGGAACACTGAAGCTTTCTTT	CASSLQGAWNTEAFF
TRBD1	TRBV7-9	.	TRBJ1-2	TGTGCCAGCAGCCCCCGGGACAGGGGCCTGCGGGGCTACACCTTC	CASSPRDRGLRGYTF
TRBD1	TRBV5-1	.	TRBJ1-1	TGCGCCAGCAGCACCCCGGGACAGGGCAGTCAGGGCACTGAAGCTTTCTTT	CASSTPGQGSQGTEAFF
.	TRBV5-1	.	TRBJ1-5	TGCGCCAGCAGCTTGGCCCCGACAGGCGGTCAGCCCCAGCATTTT	CASSLAPTGGQPQHF
TRBD2	TRBV9	.	TRBJ2-1	TGTGCCAGCAGCATTAGCGGGGGGAGCAATGAGCAGTTCTTC	CASSISGGSNEQFF
.	TRBV28	once	TRBJ2-5	TGTGCCAGCAGTTCGCCCGGGACAGAGACCCAGTACTTC	CASSSPGTETQYF
.	TRBV18	.	TRBJ1-5	TGTGCCAGCTCATTTGATAGCAATCAGCCCCAGCATTTT	CASSFDSNQPQHF
TRBD2	TRBV12-3/TRBV12-4	.	TRBJ2-1	TGTGCCAGCAGTAATAGCGGGCCCGGGGAGCAGTTCTTC	CASSNSGPGEQFF
TRBD1	TRBV5-1	.	TRBJ1-2	TGCGCCAGCAGCATTATCGGGACAGGGGGAGATGGCTACACCTTC	CASSIIGTGGDGYTF
.	TRBV7-3	.	TRBJ1-3	TGTGCCAGCAGCCCCCAACCGTCCGGGGATGGAAACACCATATATTTT	CASSPQPSGDGNTIYF
.	TRBV4-1	.	TRBJ1-2	TGCGCCAGCAGCCAAGAGGGGGGTCCCCTCTATGGCTACACCTTC	CASSQEGGPLYGYTF
.	TRBV13	.	TRBJ1-1	TGTGCCAGCAGCTTAGATTATAAGCGGGGGCTGAACACTGAAGCTTTCTTT	CASSLDYKRGLNTEAFF
TRBD1	TRBV9	.	TRBJ1-4	TGTGCCAGCAGCGCTGGGGACAGGGGGCCTGGAAAACTGTTTTTT	CASSAGDRGPGKLFF
TRBD1	TRBV28	.	TRBJ1-4	TGTGCCAGCAGTCTCCCGGGACAGGGTATCGAAAAACTGTTTTTT	CASSLPGQGIEKLFF
.	TRBV7-8	.	TRBJ1-1	TGTGCCAGCAGCCTGGGGGTTGAAGCTTTCTTT	CASSLGVEAFF
TRBD1	TRBV7-2	.	TRBJ2-1	TGTGCCAGCAGCTTAGTTTGGCAGGGGGCTAGGAATGAGCAGTTCTTC	CASSLVWQGARNEQFF
.	TRBV7-6	.	TRBJ2-3	TGTGCCAGCAGCTTAGCGCGCGGCGGCGATACGCAGTATTTT	CASSLARGGDTQYF
TRBD1	TRBV19	.	TRBJ1-2	TGTGCCAGTAAGCCCGCGACAGGGGACTACACCTTC	CASKPATGDYTF
.	TRBV7-8	once	TRBJ1-1	TGTGCCAGCACCATACTCCTCGGGGCTGAAGCTTTCTTT	CASTILLGAEAFF
TRBD2	TRBV7-9	.	TRBJ2-4	TGTGCCAGCAGCTTAGTTCTTGCGGGAGCCCGGGGAAACATTCAGTACTTC	CASSLVLAGARGNIQYF
TRBD1	TRBV20-1	.	TRBJ2-2	TGCAGTGCTAGTAGGTTGGGACAGGGAAAAACCGGGGAGCTGTTTTTT	CSASRLGQGKTGELFF
.	TRBV7-2	.	TRBJ1-1	TGTGCCAGCAGCTTAGGCGGGACACGCCATTCGAGGACTGAAGCTTTCTTT	CASSLGGTRHSRTEAFF
TRBD1	TRBV6-6	.	TRBJ2-1	TGTGCCAGCTCTCGGGGGACAGGGTCGAACAATGAGCAGTTCTTC	CASSRGTGSNNEQFF
.	TRBV10-3	.	TRBJ1-5	TGTGCCATCAGTGAGGGCGTAGGGCGAAATCAGCCCCAGCATTTT	CAISEGVGRNQPQHF
TRBD2	TRBV18	.	TRBJ2-3	TGTGCCAGCTCACCACCGGCGGGGGTGGAAGATACGCAGTATTTT	CASSPPAGVEDTQYF
TRBD1	TRBV5-4	once	TRBJ1-2	TGTGCCAGCAGGCGGACAGGGGGTAATTATGGCTACACCTTC	CASRRTGGNYGYTF
TRBD1	TRBV19	once	TRBJ1-6	TGTGCCAGCTGGGGACAGTGGAATTCACCCCTCCACTTT	CASWGQWNSPLHF
TRBD1	TRBV7-9	.	TRBJ1-6	TGTGCCAGCAGCGGCACCGGGACAGGGGTTTCACCCCTCCACTTT	CASSGTGTGVSPLHF
.	TRBV19	.	TRBJ2-1	TGTGCCAGTAGTATCGGGCAGAGCTATGAGCAGTTCTTC	CASSIGQSYEQFF